This T cell receptor (beta chain) stems from a study of post-analysis software for immune sequencing data. The CDR3 spans 12 residues. CDR1 and CDR2 from the germline V gene are LNHNV and YYDKDF (reference sequence). Trimming shortened V by 3 bases and J by 9 bases, and 9 bases separated the two germline ends. Regarding this clonotype: No antigen is known for it.

Presence of unique molecular identifiers characterized the TCR beta cDNA libraries. TCRdb analysed the PCR reads with MiXCR anew, one entry per CDR3 protein. Of fewer than 850,000 distinct CDR3 sequences in the sample, around 46% were seen once. Points from the study as a whole: Patients carried roughly five TRBV segments more frequently than controls did, and TRBV5-6, TRBV5-1 and TRBV20-1 were among them.

The source material was blood. This chain links TRBV15 with TRBJ2-1; D remains ambiguous. The TCR comes from a girl aged 10 to 17 with multiple sclerosis. CDR3: CATSRLPLEQFF. The DNA of the CDR3 is TGTGCCACCAGCAGGCTTCCACTTGAGCAGTTCTTC.